These T cell receptor beta chains were read from a single sample in a study of blood T cell repertoires in COVID-19. Repertoires were generated with immunoSEQ multiplex PCR, while TCRdb's copy carries only in-frame clones and drops some. The sample contains approximately 140,000 clones, about 86% of which appear only once. Input material: peripheral blood. These receptors all come from a middle-aged woman with acute or convalescent COVID-19. Both conserved end residues are trimmed from each CDR3. The order of the fields is J gene, V gene, CDR3 protein.

J: TRBJ2-6
V: TRBV3-1/TRBV3-2
CDR3: ASSHERASSGANVLT

J: TRBJ1-5
V: TRBV19
CDR3: ASSPSTGRQPQH

J: TRBJ2-1
V: TRBV29-1
CDR3: SVGTSGRSGEQF

J: TRBJ2-1
V: TRBV2
CDR3: ASSVDRGSYNEQF

J: TRBJ1-1
V: TRBV5-1
CDR3: ASSLEQPGLTEAF

J: TRBJ2-6
V: TRBV27
CDR3: ASSLFDRVGANVLT

J: TRBJ1-1
V: TRBV19
CDR3: ASSIGTGSMNTEAF

J: TRBJ2-1
V: TRBV27
CDR3: ASSFGDNEQF

J: TRBJ2-5
V: TRBV18
CDR3: ASSPAGTGARETQY

J: TRBJ2-1
V: TRBV6-5
CDR3: ASTSSGAEQF

J: TRBJ1-2
V: TRBV5-1
CDR3: ASSLSDPYYGYT

J: TRBJ1-1
V: TRBV28
CDR3: ASSYSDRGAEAF

J: TRBJ2-7
V: TRBV6-5
CDR3: ASSQDIPLYEQY

J: TRBJ2-2
V: TRBV4-2
CDR3: ASSQEHRQGANTGELF

J: TRBJ2-7
V: TRBV18
CDR3: ASSPRRSLDEQY

J: TRBJ1-4
V: TRBV27
CDR3: ASSARRGEKLF

J: TRBJ1-1
V: TRBV27
CDR3: ASSLSETGLSEAF

J: TRBJ1-2
V: TRBV9
CDR3: ASSRGQGVSNYGYT

J: TRBJ2-5
V: TRBV4-1
CDR3: ASSLQGTSGQETQY

J: TRBJ1-3
V: TRBV15
CDR3: ATSRDVSSGNTIY

J: TRBJ1-4
V: TRBV4-3
CDR3: ASSQDLVGKLF

J: TRBJ2-1
V: TRBV5-4
CDR3: ASGPGTEQF

J: TRBJ2-1
V: TRBV25-1
CDR3: ASSEIEGQHYNEQF

J: TRBJ1-5
V: TRBV15
CDR3: ATTPRGQGGNQPQH

J: TRBJ1-4
V: TRBV2
CDR3: ASIVATNEKLF

J: TRBJ2-3
V: TRBV6-6
CDR3: ASTRGLTDTQY

J: TRBJ1-2
V: TRBV27
CDR3: ASSPGQGANGYT

J: TRBJ2-5
V: TRBV6-6
CDR3: ASWGTVGGEGETQY

J: TRBJ1-2
V: TRBV11-2
CDR3: ASSSDRRTPFNYGYT

J: TRBJ1-2
V: TRBV30
CDR3: ARVGGGTYGYT

J: TRBJ1-3
V: TRBV27
CDR3: ASSSSGHSGNTIY

J: TRBJ1-1
V: TRBV4-3
CDR3: ASSQGAGAVGGAF

J: TRBJ1-2
V: TRBV6-5
CDR3: ASTGTGPPLDGYT

J: TRBJ1-4
V: TRBV20-1
CDR3: SASHGTNEKLF

J: TRBJ2-1
V: TRBV7-3
CDR3: ASSLTGTDNEQF

J: TRBJ2-1
V: TRBV18
CDR3: ASSPRDRGLVNEQF

J: TRBJ2-2
V: TRBV29-1
CDR3: SVDGNTGELF

J: TRBJ1-5
V: TRBV18
CDR3: ASSFAEATEPQH

J: TRBJ1-5
V: TRBV2
CDR3: ASSEGHNQPQH

J: TRBJ1-2
V: TRBV2
CDR3: ASSVQGEKGGYT

J: TRBJ1-1
V: TRBV5-1
CDR3: ASSLQVGQDTEAF

J: TRBJ2-3
V: TRBV5-1
CDR3: ASSLLYRDNFKDTQY

J: TRBJ1-2
V: TRBV28
CDR3: ASRWGGNGYT

J: TRBJ1-2
V: TRBV14
CDR3: ASSQTGALPNYGYT

J: TRBJ2-7
V: TRBV2
CDR3: ASSPRNEQY

J: TRBJ1-1
V: TRBV12-2
CDR3: ASRLGTGNYTEAF

J: TRBJ1-1
V: TRBV18
CDR3: ASSPTGANTEAF

J: TRBJ2-7
V: TRBV6-5
CDR3: ASTEGGDEQY

J: TRBJ2-7
V: TRBV20-1
CDR3: SASLLAGVYEQY

J: TRBJ2-7
V: TRBV6-2/TRBV6-3
CDR3: ASSGTGPYEQY

J: TRBJ2-7
V: TRBV19
CDR3: ASSIGWFEGFYEQY

J: TRBJ1-5
V: TRBV19
CDR3: AAGQGGSNQPQH

J: TRBJ2-7
V: TRBV6-2/TRBV6-3
CDR3: ASSYTRGNYEQY

J: TRBJ2-7
V: TRBV24-1
CDR3: ATGQGATYEQY

J: TRBJ2-2
V: TRBV7-3
CDR3: ASSSGTGLGTGELF

J: TRBJ1-1
V: TRBV5-1
CDR3: ASSLDRMGPYTEAF

J: TRBJ1-1
V: TRBV4-3
CDR3: ASSQGGVATEAF

J: TRBJ1-1
V: TRBV10-3
CDR3: AISGDRGRTEAF

J: TRBJ2-5
V: TRBV5-1
CDR3: ASSLGQGRQETQY

J: TRBJ1-1
V: TRBV2
CDR3: ASRDFGPYTEAF